The sequence of this T cell receptor beta chain was determined in a study of T cell repertoires in cytomegalovirus infection. Study at large: Signatures in public TCR beta sequences pointed to both CMV infection and matching HLA type.

There are a few counts of this clonotype. Trimming left V 7 bases short and J 0 bases short, with 10 bases between. This CDR3 is 13 amino acids long. Germline V gene data show CDR1 as SQVTM and CDR2 as ANQGSEA. TCRdb ran MiXCR on the reads and lists one entry per CDR3 protein. The sample lists about 360,000 distinct CDR3 sequences; around a sixth were seen once. The rearrangement links TRBV29-1 to TRBJ1-3, with D possibly being TRBD1 (6 bases). The TCR originated in a human donor in good health (CMV status not recorded). Some clones in this sample may be carry-over from other donors' samples. The sample was PBMCs. CDR3 coding DNA: TGCAGCGCTCAGGGGCCCTCTGGAAACACCATATATTTT. As protein: CSAQGPSGNTIYF.